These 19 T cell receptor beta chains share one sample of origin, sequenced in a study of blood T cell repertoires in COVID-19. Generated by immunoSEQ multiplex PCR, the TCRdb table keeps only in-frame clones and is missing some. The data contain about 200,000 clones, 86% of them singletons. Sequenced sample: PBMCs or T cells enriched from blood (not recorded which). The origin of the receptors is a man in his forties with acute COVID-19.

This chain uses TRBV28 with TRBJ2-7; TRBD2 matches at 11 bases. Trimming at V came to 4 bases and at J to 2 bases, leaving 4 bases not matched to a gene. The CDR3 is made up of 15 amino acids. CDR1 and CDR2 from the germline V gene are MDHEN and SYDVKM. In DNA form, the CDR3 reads TGTGCCAGCAGTTCTATAGCGGGAGGGCCCTACGAGCAGTACTTC. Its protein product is CASSSIAGGPYEQYF.

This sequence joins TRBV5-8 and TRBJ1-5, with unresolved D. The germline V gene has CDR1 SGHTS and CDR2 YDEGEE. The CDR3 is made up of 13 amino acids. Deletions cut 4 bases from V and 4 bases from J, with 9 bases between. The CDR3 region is CASSAGLNQPQHF. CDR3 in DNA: TGTGCCAGCAGCGCAGGTCTAAATCAGCCCCAGCATTTT.

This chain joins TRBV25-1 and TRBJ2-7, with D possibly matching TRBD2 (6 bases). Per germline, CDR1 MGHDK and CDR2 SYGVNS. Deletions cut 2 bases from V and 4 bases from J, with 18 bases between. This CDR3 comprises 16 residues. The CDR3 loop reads CASSEQYGERVYEQYF. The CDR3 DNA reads TGTGCCAGCAGTGAACAATACGGGGAGCGGGTATACGAGCAGTACTTC.

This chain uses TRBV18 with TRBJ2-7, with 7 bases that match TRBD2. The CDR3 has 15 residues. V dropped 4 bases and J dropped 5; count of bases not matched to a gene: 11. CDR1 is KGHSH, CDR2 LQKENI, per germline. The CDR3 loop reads CASSQRGDSVDEQYF. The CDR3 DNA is TGTGCCAGCTCACAGCGGGGAGACTCCGTGGACGAGCAGTACTTC.

As DNA, the CDR3 is TGCGCCAGCAGCTTGGTTCGCGGGACAGTTAATTCACCCCTCCACTTT. Its translation: CASSLVRGTVNSPLHF. The genes are TRBV5-1 and TRBJ1-6, with TRBD1 matching over 7 bases. With 0 bases clipped from V and 6 bases from J, the junction kept 6 bases outside the gene matches. Germline assignment: CDR1 SGHRS and CDR2 YFSETQ. The CDR3 is made up of 16 amino acids.

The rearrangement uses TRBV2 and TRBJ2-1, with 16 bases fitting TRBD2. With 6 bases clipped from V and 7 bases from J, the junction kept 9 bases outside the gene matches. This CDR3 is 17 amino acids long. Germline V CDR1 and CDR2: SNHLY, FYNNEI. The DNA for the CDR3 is TGTGCCAGCAGACAAGGGACTAGCGGGAGGGCGGGAAATGAGCAGTTCTTC. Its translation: CASRQGTSGRAGNEQFF.

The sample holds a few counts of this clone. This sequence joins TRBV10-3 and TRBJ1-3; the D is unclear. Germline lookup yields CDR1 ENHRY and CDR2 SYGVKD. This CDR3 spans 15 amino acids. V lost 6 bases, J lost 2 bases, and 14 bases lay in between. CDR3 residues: CAIRGREVAGNTIYF. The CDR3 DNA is TGTGCCATCAGAGGAAGGGAGGTAGCTGGAAACACCATATATTTT.

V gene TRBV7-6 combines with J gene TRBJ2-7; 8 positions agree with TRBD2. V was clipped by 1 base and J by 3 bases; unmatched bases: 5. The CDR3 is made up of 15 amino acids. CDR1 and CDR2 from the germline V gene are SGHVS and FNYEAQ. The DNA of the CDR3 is TGTGCCAGCAGCTTAGAAGGACTAGCACTCTACGAGCAGTACTTC. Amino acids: CASSLEGLALYEQYF.

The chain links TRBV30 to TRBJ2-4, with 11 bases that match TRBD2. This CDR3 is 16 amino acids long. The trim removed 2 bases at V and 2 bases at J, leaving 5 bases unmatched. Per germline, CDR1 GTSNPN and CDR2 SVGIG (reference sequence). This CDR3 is CAWSTGLAVTKNIQYF. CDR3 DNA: TGTGCCTGGAGTACGGGACTAGCGGTAACCAAAAACATTCAGTACTTC.

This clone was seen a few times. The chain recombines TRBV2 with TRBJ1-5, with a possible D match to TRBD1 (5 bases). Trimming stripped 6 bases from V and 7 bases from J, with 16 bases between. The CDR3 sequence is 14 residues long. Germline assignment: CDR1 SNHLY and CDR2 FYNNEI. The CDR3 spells CASRAQTVLQPQHF. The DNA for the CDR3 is TGTGCCAGCAGGGCCCAGACAGTTTTACAGCCCCAGCATTTT.

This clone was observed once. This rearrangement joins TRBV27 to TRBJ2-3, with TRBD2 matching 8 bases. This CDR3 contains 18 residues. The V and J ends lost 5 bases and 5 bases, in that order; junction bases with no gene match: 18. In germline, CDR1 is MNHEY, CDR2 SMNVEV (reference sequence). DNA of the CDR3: TGTGCCAGCAGTCAAGGGCCCCGACTAGCGAGTCGAAGAGATACGCAGTATTTT. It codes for CASSQGPRLASRRDTQYF.

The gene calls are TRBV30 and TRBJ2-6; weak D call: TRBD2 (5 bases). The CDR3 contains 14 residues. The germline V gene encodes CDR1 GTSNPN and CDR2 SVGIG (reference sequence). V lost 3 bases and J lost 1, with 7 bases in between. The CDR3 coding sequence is TGTGCCTGGAGGAGGGAATCTGGGGCCAACGTCCTGACTTTC. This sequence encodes CAWRRESGANVLTF. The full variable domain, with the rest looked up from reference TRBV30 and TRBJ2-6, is SQTIHQWPATLVQPVGSPLSLECTVEGTSNPNLYWYRQAAGRGLQLLFYSVGIGQISSEVPQNLSASRPQDRQFILSSKKLLLSDSGFYLCAWRRESGANVLTFGAGSRLTVL.

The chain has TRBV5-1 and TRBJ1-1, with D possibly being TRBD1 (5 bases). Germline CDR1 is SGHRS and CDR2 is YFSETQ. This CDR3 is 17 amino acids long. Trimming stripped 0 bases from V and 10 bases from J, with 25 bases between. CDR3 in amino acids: CASSLGRRTPPGLVAFF. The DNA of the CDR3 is TGCGCCAGCAGCTTGGGCCGGCGGACACCGCCCGGGTTAGTAGCTTTCTTT.

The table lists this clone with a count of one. The CDR3 region has the DNA TGTGCCAGCAGCCGCACTCCTAGCGGGAGAGGGGAGACCCAGTACTTC. It translates to CASSRTPSGRGETQYF. The rearrangement joins TRBV4-2 to TRBJ2-5; 10 nucleotides agree with TRBD2. The CDR3 totals 16 residues. Unmatched junction bases numbered 10, after V lost 4 bases and J lost 5 bases. The V gene's germline CDR1 is LGHNA and CDR2 YNFKEQ.

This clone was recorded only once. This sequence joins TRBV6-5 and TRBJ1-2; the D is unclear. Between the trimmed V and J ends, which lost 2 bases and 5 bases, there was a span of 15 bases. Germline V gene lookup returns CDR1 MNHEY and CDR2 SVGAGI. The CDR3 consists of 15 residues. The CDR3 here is CASSYGPFSNYGYTF. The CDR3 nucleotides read TGTGCCAGCAGTTACGGGCCCTTCTCCAATTATGGCTACACCTTC.

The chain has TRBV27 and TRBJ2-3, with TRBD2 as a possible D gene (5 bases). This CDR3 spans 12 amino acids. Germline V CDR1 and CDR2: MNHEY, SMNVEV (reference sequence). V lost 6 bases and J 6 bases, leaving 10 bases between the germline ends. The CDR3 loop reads CASRLAPDTQYF. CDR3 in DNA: TGTGCCAGCAGGCTAGCCCCGGATACGCAGTATTTT.

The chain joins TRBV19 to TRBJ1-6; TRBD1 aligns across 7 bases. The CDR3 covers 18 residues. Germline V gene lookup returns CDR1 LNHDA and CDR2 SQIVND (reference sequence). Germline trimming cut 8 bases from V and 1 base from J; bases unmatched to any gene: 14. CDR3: CASRPGGITGSYNSPLHF. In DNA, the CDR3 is TGTGCCAGTCGTCCAGGGGGGATTACAGGGTCCTATAATTCACCCCTCCACTTT.

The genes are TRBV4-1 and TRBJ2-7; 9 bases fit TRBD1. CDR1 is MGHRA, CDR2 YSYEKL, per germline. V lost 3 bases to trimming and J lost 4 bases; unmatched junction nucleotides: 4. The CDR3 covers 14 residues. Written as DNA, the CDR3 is TGCGCCAGCAGCCACACGACAGGGGGGTACGAGCAGTACTTC. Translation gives CASSHTTGGYEQYF.

CDR3 DNA: TGCAGCGTTGAATCGACTGATAACTATGGCTACACCTTC. It yields the protein CSVESTDNYGYTF. V and J are TRBV29-1 and TRBJ1-2; D remains unclear. The V gene lost 2 bases and the J gene lost 1 base, with 8 bases spanning the gap. This CDR3 region has 13 residues. In germline, CDR1 is SQVTM, CDR2 ANQGSEA.